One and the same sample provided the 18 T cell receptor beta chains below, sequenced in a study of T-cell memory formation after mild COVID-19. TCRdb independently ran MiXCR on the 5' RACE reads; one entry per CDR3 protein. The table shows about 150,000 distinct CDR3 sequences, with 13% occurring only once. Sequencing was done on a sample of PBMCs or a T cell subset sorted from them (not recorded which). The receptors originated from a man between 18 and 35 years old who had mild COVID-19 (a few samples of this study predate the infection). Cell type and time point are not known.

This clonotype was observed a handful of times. In DNA, the CDR3 is TGTGCCAGCAGCTTGGGCGGGGGGGCCACCGAGCAGTACTTC. Amino acid sequence: CASSLGGGATEQYF. The gene calls are TRBV7-2 and TRBJ2-7; 9 nucleotides align to TRBD2. This CDR3 contains 14 residues. J lost 6 bases, V lost 3 bases, and 6 bases had no gene match. Germline values: CDR1 SGHTA, CDR2 FQGNSA.

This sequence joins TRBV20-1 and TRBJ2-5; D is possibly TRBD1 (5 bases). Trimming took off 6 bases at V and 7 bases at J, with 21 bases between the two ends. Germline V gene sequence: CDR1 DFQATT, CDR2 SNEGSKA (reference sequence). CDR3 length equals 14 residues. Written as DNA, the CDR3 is TGCAGTGCGCGTCCCTCTGGGGCAAGGGGGACCCAGTACTTC. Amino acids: CSARPSGARGTQYF.

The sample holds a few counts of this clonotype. The CDR3 sequence is CASSYLAGVLSGELFF. DNA of the CDR3: TGTGCCAGCAGCTATCTAGCGGGGGTGCTTTCCGGGGAGCTGTTTTTT. The chain uses TRBV7-6 and TRBJ2-2; 10 bases fit TRBD2. The CDR3 totals 16 residues. V was clipped by 4 bases and J by 6 bases; unmatched bases: 8. From germline, CDR1 is SGHVS and CDR2 FNYEAQ. The variable domain in full, with the rest retrieved from reference TRBV7-6 and TRBJ2-2, is GAGVSQSPRYKVTKRGQDVALRCDPISGHVSLYWYRQALGQGPEFLTYFNYEAQQDKSGLPNDRFSAERPEGSISTLTIQRTEQRDSAMYRCASSYLAGVLSGELFFGEGSRLTVL.

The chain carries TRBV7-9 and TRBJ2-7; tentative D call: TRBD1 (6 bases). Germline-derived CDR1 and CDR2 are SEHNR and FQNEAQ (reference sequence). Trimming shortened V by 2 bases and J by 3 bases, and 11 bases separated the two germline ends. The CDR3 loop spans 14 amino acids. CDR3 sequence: CASSLLGADYEQYF. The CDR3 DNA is TGTGCCAGCAGCTTACTGGGGGCGGACTACGAGCAGTACTTC.

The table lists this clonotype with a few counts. The chain's CDR3 is CASSEVGRYNEQFF. The DNA for the CDR3 is TGTGCCAGCAGCGAAGTGGGCAGGTACAATGAGCAGTTCTTC. J is TRBJ2-1 and V is TRBV12-3 or TRBV12-4; D gene uncertain. The CDR3 consists of 14 residues. Trimming removed 6 bases from V and 4 bases from J, with 13 bases in between.

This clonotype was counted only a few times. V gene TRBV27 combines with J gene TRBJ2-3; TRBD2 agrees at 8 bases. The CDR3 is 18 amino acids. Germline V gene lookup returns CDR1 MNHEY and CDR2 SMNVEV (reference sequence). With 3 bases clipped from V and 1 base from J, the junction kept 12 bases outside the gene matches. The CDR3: CASSFRGGTRTGTDTQYF. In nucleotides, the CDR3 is TGTGCCAGCAGTTTCCGGGGGGGGACGAGAACAGGCACAGATACGCAGTATTTT.

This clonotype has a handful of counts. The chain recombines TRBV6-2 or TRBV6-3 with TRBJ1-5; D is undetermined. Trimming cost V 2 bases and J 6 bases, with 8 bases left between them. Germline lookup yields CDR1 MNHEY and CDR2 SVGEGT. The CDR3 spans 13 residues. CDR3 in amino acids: CASSYGSGQPQHF. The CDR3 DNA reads TGTGCCAGCAGTTACGGCTCCGGTCAGCCCCAGCATTTT.

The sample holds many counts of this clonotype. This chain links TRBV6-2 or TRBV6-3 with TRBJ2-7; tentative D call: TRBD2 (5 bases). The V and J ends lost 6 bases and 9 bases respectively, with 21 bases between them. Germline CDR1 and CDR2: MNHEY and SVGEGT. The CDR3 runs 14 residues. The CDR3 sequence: CASSLRTGLTAQYF. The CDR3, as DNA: TGTGCCAGCAGCCTACGGACCGGACTGACGGCGCAGTACTTC.

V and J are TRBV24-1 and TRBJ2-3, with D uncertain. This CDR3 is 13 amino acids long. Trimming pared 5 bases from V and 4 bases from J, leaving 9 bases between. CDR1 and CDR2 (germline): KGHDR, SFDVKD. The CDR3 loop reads CATSAQVSDTQYF. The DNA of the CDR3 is TGTGCCACCAGTGCCCAGGTATCAGATACGCAGTATTTT.

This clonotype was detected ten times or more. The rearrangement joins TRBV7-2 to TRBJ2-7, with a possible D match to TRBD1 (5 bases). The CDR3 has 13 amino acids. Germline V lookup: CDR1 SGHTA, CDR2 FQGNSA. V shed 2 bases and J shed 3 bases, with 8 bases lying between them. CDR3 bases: TGTGCCAGCAGCTTAAGACAGATCTACGAGCAGTACTTC. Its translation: CASSLRQIYEQYF.

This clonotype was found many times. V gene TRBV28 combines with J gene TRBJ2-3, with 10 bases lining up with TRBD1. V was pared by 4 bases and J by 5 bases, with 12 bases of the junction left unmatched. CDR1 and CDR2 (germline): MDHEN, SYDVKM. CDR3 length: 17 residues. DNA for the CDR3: TGTGCCAGCAGTTCCTCCGGGACAGGGGTGTTGGTAGATACGCAGTATTTT. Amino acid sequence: CASSSSGTGVLVDTQYF. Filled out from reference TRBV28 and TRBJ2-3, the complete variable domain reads DVKVTQSSRYLVKRTGEKVFLECVQDMDHENMFWYRQDPGLGLRLIYFSYDVKMKEKGDIPEGYSVSREKKERFSLILESASTNQTSMYLCASSSSGTGVLVDTQYFGPGTRLTVL.

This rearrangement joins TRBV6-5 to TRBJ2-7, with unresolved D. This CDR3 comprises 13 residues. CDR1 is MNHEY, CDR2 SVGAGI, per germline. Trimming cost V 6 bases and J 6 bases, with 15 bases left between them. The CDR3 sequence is CASRNTRLGEQYV. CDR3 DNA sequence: TGTGCCAGCAGAAACACACGTTTGGGCGAGCAGTACGTC.

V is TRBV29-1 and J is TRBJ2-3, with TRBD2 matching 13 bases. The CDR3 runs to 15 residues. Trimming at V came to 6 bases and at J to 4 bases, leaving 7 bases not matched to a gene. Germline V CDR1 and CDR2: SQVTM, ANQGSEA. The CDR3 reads CSVRPGLAGPDTQYF. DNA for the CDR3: TGCAGCGTGAGACCGGGACTAGCGGGACCAGATACGCAGTATTTT.

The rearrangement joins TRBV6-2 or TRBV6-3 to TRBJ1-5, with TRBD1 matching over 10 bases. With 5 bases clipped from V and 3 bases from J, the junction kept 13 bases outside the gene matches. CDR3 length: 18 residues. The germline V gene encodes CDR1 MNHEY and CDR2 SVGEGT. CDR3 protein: CASSPRGQGSLTNQPQHF. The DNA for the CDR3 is TGTGCCAGCAGTCCCAGGGGACAGGGGTCGTTAACCAATCAGCCCCAGCATTTT.

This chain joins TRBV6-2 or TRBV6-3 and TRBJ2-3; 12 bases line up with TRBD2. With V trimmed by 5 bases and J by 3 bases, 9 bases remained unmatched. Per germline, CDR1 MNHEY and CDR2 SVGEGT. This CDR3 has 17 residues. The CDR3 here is CASSPGLAGKGTDTQYF. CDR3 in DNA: TGTGCCAGCAGTCCCGGACTAGCGGGGAAGGGGACAGATACGCAGTATTTT.

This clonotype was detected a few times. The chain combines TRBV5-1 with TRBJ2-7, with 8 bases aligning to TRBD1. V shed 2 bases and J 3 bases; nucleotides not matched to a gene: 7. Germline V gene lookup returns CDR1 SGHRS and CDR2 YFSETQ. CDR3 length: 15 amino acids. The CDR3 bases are TGCGCCAGCAGCTTACGAGGACAGGGTTTCTACGAGCAGTACTTC. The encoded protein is CASSLRGQGFYEQYF.

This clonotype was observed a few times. CDR3 residues: CASSRSPPADTQYF. The CDR3 nucleotides are TGCGCCAGCAGCAGGTCCCCGCCAGCAGATACGCAGTATTTT. The genes are TRBV5-1 and TRBJ2-3, with unresolved D. Germline V CDR1 and CDR2: SGHRS, YFSETQ. This CDR3 comprises 14 residues. V was trimmed by 4 bases and J by 4 bases, leaving 13 bases between them.

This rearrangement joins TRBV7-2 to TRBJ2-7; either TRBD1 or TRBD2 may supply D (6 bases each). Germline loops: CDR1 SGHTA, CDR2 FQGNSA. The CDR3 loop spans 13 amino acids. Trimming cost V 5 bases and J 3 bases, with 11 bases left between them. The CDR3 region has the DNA TGTGCCAGCAGCGCGGGACAACTCTACGAGCAGTACTTC. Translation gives CASSAGQLYEQYF.